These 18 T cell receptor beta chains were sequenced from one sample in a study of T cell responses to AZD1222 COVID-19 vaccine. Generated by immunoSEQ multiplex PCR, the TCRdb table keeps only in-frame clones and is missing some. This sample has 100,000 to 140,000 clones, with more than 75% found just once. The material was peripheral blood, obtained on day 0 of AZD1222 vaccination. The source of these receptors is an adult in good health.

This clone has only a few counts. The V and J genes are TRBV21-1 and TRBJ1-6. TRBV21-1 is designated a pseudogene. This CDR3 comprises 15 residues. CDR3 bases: TGTGCCAGCAGCAGGGGGGTATCCTATAATTCACCCCTCCACTTT. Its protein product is CASSRGVSYNSPLHF.

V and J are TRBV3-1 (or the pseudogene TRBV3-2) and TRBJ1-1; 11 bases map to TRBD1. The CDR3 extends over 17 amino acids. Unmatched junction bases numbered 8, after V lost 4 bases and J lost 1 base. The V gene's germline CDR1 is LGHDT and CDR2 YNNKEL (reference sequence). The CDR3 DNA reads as TGTGCCAGCAGCCCGCTCCCCGGGACAGGGGGGAACACTGAAGCTTTCTTT. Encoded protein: CASSPLPGTGGNTEAFF.

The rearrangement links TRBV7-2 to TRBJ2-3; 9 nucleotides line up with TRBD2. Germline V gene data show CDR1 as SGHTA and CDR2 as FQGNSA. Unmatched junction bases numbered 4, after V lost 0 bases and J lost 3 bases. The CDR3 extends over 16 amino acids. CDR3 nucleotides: TGTGCCAGCAGCTTAGCTGGCGGGGGGGTTACAGATACGCAGTATTTT. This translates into CASSLAGGGVTDTQYF.

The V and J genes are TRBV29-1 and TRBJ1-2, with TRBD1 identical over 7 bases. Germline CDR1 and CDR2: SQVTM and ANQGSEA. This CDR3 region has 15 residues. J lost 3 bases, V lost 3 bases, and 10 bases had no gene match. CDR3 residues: CSVEMGGQGDYGYTF. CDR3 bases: TGCAGCGTTGAGATGGGCGGGCAGGGGGACTATGGCTACACCTTC.

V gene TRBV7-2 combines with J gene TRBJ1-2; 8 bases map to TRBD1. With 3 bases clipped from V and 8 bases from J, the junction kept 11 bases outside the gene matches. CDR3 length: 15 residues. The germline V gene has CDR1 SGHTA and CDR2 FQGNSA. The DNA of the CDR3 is TGTGCCAGCAGCTTCAGGGGGCTACCGGACTGGGGCTACACCTTC. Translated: CASSFRGLPDWGYTF.

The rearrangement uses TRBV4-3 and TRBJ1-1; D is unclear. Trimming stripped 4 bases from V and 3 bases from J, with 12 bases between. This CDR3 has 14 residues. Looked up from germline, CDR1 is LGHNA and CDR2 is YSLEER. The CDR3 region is CASSPDTFYTEAFF. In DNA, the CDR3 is TGCGCCAGCAGCCCCGACACGTTTTACACTGAAGCTTTCTTT.

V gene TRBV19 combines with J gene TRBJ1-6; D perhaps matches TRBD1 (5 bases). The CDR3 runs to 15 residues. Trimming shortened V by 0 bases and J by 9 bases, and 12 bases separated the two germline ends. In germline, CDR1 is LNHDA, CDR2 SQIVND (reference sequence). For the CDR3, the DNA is TGTGCCAGTAGTATAGATCGGGGGGTCGGTTCACCCCTCCACTTT. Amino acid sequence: CASSIDRGVGSPLHF.

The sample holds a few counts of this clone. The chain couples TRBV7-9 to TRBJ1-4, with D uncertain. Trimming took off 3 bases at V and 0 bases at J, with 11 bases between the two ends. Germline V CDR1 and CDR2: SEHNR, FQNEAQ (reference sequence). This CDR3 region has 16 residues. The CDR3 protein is CASSLGTYATNEKLFF. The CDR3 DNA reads TGTGCCAGCAGCTTGGGCACTTATGCAACTAATGAAAAACTGTTTTTT.

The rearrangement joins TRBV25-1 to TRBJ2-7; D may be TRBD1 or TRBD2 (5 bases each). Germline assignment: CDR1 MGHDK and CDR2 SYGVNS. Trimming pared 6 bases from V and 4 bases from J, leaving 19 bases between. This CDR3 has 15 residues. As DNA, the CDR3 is TGTGCCAGCAGCCAGCGCCGGGGCGTCGATTACGAGCAGTACTTC. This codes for CASSQRRGVDYEQYF.

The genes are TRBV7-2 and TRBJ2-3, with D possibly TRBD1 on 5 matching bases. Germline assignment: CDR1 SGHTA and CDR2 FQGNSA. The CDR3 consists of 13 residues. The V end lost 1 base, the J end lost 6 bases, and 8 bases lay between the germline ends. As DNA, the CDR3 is TGTGCCAGCAGCTTAGACTGGGGCGATACGCAGTATTTT. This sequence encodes CASSLDWGDTQYF. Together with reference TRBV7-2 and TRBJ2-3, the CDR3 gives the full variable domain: GAGVSQSPSNKVTEKGKDVELRCDPISGHTALYWYRQSLGQGLEFLIYFQGNSAPDKSGLPSDRFSAERTGGSVSTLTIQRTQQEDSAVYLCASSLDWGDTQYFGPGTRLTVL.

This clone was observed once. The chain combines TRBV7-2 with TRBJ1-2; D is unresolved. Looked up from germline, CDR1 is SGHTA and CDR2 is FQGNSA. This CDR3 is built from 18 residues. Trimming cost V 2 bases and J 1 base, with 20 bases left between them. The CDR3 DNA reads TGTGCCAGCAGCTTAAGCCCTTGGGAGAACGTGATTAACTATGGCTACACCTTC. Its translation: CASSLSPWENVINYGYTF.

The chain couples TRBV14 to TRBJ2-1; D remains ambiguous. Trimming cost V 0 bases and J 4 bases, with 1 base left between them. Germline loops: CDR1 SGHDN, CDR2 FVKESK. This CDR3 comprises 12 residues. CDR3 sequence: CASSQEYNEQFF. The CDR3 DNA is TGTGCCAGCAGCCAAGAATACAATGAGCAGTTCTTC.

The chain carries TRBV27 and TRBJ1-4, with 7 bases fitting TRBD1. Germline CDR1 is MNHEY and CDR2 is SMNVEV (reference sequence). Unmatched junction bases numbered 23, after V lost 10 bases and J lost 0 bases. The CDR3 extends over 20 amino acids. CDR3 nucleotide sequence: TGTGCCACCACATCTGAATTAGGGACAGTCCGACGCGCAACTAATGAAAAACTGTTTTTT. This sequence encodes CATTSELGTVRRATNEKLFF.

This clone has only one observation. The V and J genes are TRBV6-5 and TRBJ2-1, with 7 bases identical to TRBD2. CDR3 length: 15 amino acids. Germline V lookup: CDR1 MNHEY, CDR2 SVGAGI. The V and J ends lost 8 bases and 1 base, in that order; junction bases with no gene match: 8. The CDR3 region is CASGPGLNSYNEQFF. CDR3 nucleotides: TGTGCCAGCGGCCCGGGACTAAATTCCTACAATGAGCAGTTCTTC.

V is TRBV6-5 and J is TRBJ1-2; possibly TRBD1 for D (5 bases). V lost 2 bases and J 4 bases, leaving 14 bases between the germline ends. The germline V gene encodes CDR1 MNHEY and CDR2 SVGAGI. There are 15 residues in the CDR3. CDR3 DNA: TGTGCCAGCAGTTACACGCGGACGGGGGGCTATGGCTACACCTTC. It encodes CASSYTRTGGYGYTF.

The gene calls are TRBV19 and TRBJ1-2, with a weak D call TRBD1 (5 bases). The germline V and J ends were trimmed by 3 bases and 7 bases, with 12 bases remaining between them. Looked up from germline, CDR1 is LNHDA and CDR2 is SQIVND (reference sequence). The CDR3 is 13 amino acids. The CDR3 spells CASSMSQGGGYTF. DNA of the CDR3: TGTGCCAGTAGTATGTCCCAGGGAGGTGGCTACACCTTC.

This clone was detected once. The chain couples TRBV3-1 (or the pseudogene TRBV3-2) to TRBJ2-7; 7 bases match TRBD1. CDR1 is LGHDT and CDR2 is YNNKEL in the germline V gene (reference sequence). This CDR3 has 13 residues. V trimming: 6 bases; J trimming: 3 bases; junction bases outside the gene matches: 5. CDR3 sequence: CASRNTGVYEQYF. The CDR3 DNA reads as TGTGCCAGCAGAAACACAGGGGTCTACGAGCAGTACTTC.

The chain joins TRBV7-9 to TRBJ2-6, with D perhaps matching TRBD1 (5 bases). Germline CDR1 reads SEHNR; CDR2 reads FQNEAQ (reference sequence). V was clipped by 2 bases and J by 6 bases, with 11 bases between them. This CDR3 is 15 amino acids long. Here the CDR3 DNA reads TGTGCCAGCAGCTTATTCAGGGATGTGGCCAACGTCCTGACTTTC. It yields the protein CASSLFRDVANVLTF.